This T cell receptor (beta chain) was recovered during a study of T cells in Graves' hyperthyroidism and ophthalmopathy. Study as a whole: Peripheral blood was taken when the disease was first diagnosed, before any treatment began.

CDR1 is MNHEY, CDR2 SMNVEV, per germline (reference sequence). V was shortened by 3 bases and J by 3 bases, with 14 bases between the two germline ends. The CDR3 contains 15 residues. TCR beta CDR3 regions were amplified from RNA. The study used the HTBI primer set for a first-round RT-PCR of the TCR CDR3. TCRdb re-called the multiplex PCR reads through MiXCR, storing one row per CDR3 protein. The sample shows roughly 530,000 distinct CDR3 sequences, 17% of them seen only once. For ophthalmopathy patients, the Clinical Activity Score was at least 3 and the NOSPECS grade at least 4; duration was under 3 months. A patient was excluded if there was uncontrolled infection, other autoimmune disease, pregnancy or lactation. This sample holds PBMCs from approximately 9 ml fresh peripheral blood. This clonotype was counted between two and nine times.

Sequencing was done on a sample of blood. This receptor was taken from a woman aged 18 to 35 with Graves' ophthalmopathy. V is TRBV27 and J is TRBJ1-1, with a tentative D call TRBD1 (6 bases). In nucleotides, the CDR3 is TGTGCCAGCAGTTTCAGTACGGGGGCGGACACTGAAGCTTTCTTT. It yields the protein CASSFSTGADTEAFF.